The clone carrying this TCR beta chain showed up just a few times. Antigen specificity is unknown. The data are from a study of blood T cells in healthy people across ages. The CDR3 length is 17 residues. CDR1 and CDR2 from the germline V gene are MGHRA and YSYEKL. With 0 bases clipped from V and 6 bases from J, the junction kept 11 bases outside the gene matches. Then a second PCR, running roughly 7 to 11 cycles, was carried out with a sample-barcoded 5' primer and a J-beta primer mix. Every single cDNA molecule received a tag from a template-switch adaptor with 12 random nucleotides. TCRdb re-analysed the 5' RACE reads in MiXCR, keeping a single row per CDR3 protein. Altogether 920,000 or so distinct CDR3 sequences are present, over 35% being singletons, with the ten largest covering 18%. The authors drew 8.5 to 10 milliliters of peripheral blood from each donor. A minimum of 6 micrograms of total RNA was extracted per sample.

Findings and limits, study-wide: The CMV status of each donor remained undetermined, and this could have confounded shifts in expanded clonotypes.

The rearrangement links TRBV4-1 to TRBJ2-3; 8 bases are a match to TRBD1. The TCR was taken from a woman aged 55-70 years in good health. Specimen: blood. The CDR3: CASSQDPNWTGMDTQYF. CDR3 DNA sequence: TGCGCCAGCAGCCAAGATCCTAATTGGACAGGGATGGATACGCAGTATTTT.